This TCR beta chain was documented in a study of cytomegalovirus exposure and HLA in healthy donors. In the PCR, 60 Vbeta and 13 Jbeta primers were used. Sequencing used immunoSEQ multiplex PCR; TCRdb keeps in-frame clones, though not all of them. This repertoire shows 200,000 to 250,000 clones, 82% found once; its top ten account for more than 5%. Trimming pared 7 bases from V and 1 base from J, leaving 10 bases between. Germline CDR1 is LNHDA and CDR2 is SQIVND (reference sequence). The CDR3 runs to 13 residues. Study-wide points: It emerged from a later analysis that several of the most significant clusters appeared to be linked to common viral pathogens. With later analysis, a missense DCLRE1C variant became linked to TCR beta V- and J-gene trimming. The likely origin of a cluster of highly shared sequence variants was a sequencing artifact.

As to this clone: Antigen specificity is unknown.

The sequence was obtained from a woman aged 35 to 49 in good health and CMV-seropositive. The sequencing sample was made of PBMCs. This chain joins TRBV19 and TRBJ1-1; D is unresolved. The chain's CDR3 is CASTLFSNTEAFF. The CDR3 DNA follows: TGTGCCAGTACATTGTTTTCGAACACTGAAGCTTTCTTT.